What follows are 27 T cell receptor beta chains derived from one specimen sequenced in a study of shared clonotypes between healthy human individuals. Clones were sequenced by immunoSEQ multiplex PCR, and TCRdb holds only the in-frame ones, with some missing. This table holds some 2,100,000 clones, about 94% found once. Sequenced input: naive CD4+ T cells sorted from blood. Subset meaning: CD45RA+ positively selected. The receptor set was obtained from a young man in good health.

The rearrangement joins TRBV4-1 to TRBJ2-5; the D gene is possibly TRBD1 (6 bases). With 2 bases removed from V and 4 bases from J, the gap between germline ends came to 8 bases. The CDR3 is made up of 13 amino acids. Looked up from germline, CDR1 is MGHRA and CDR2 is YSYEKL. CDR3 amino acids: CASSQLQGETQYF. The CDR3 DNA reads as TGCGCCAGCAGCCAACTACAGGGAGAGACCCAGTACTTC.

The rearrangement uses TRBV11-2 and TRBJ2-1, with 11 bases matching TRBD1. V was clipped by 6 bases and J by 6 bases; unmatched bases: 7. CDR3 size: 15 residues. Germline CDR1 reads SGHAT; CDR2 reads FQNNGV. The CDR3 DNA reads TGTGCCAGCAGGCCCCCCGGGACAGGGGGCAATGAGCAGTTCTTC. It yields the protein CASRPPGTGGNEQFF.

V and J are TRBV19 and TRBJ2-7; 9 nucleotides match TRBD1. Per germline, CDR1 LNHDA and CDR2 SQIVND (reference sequence). V shed 5 bases and J 2 bases; nucleotides not matched to a gene: 7. This CDR3 has 15 residues. CDR3 sequence: CASSVPGQGTYEQYF. The CDR3 DNA reads as TGTGCCAGTAGTGTTCCGGGACAGGGTACCTACGAGCAGTACTTC.

CDR3 sequence reads: CASSFEHYNSPLHF. CDR3 coding DNA: TGTGCCAGCAGTTTTGAACATTATAATTCACCCCTCCACTTT. The chain employs TRBV27 and TRBJ1-6; no reliable D call. CDR1 is MNHEY and CDR2 is SMNVEV in the germline V gene (reference sequence). Trimming took 3 bases from V and 4 from J, leaving 7 bases between them. CDR3 length: 14 residues.

The genes are TRBV2 and TRBJ2-3, with D unclear. Looked up from germline, CDR1 is SNHLY and CDR2 is FYNNEI. Trimming took off 6 bases at V and 0 bases at J, with 7 bases between the two ends. CDR3 length: 13 amino acids. CDR3 bases: TGTGCCAGCAGGACCGGGAGCACAGATACGCAGTATTTT. As protein: CASRTGSTDTQYF.

This clone appeared a single time. The chain has TRBV6-5 and TRBJ1-3, with a possible D match to TRBD1 (5 bases). Germline-derived CDR1 and CDR2 are MNHEY and SVGAGI. The CDR3 totals 12 residues. V was cut by 6 bases and J by 3 bases, with 6 bases left in between. CDR3 sequence reads: CASSGGGNTIYF. CDR3 DNA sequence: TGTGCCAGCAGCGGGGGTGGAAACACCATATATTTT.

This clone is a singleton in its sample. The V and J genes are TRBV11-2 and TRBJ2-7; 9 bases are a match to TRBD1. The CDR3 is made up of 14 amino acids. V lost 5 bases and J lost 6; bases outside the gene matches: 8. CDR1 is SGHAT, CDR2 FQNNGV, per germline. The CDR3 loop reads CASSPDRGMGEQYF. The CDR3, as DNA: TGTGCCAGCAGCCCCGACAGGGGGATGGGCGAGCAGTACTTC.

The V gene is TRBV5-1, the J gene TRBJ1-4; the D gene is possibly TRBD1 (6 bases). The V end was cut by 0 bases, the J end by 7 bases, with 10 bases between. This CDR3 has 14 residues. Germline lookup yields CDR1 SGHRS and CDR2 YFSETQ. CDR3 DNA sequence: TGCGCCAGCAGCTTGGGGGGGGCGAGTGAAAAACTGTTTTTT. The encoded protein is CASSLGGASEKLFF.

This chain joins TRBV5-6 and TRBJ2-7; 9 nucleotides match TRBD1. There are 13 residues in the CDR3. V shed 4 bases and J 6 bases; nucleotides not matched to a gene: 5. Germline CDR1 SGHDT, CDR2 YYEEEE. CDR3 nucleotide sequence: TGTGCCAGCAGCCCTCAGGACAGGGGCGAGCAGTACTTC. Its translation is CASSPQDRGEQYF.

V usage is TRBV10-3 and J usage is TRBJ2-5, with a possible D match to TRBD1 (5 bases). The germline gives CDR1 ENHRY, CDR2 SYGVKD. This CDR3 is built from 16 residues. The ends were cut back, 0 bases at V and 5 bases at J, with 16 bases in the middle. CDR3 bases: TGTGCCATCAGTGAGTCTGGAATAGGGGCCAGGGAGACCCAGTACTTC. It translates to CAISESGIGARETQYF.

The chain combines TRBV13 with TRBJ2-7, with unresolved D. V shed 5 bases and J shed 3 bases, with 14 bases lying between them. CDR1 and CDR2 from the germline V gene are PRHDT and FYEKMQ (reference sequence). The CDR3 covers 14 residues. The chain's CDR3 is CASSPVGFRYEQYF. The CDR3, as DNA: TGTGCCAGCAGCCCCGTGGGGTTTCGCTACGAGCAGTACTTC.

A single count supports this clone. This chain connects TRBV28 to TRBJ2-3, with 12 bases fitting TRBD2. CDR3 size: 16 residues. V gave up 2 bases and J gave up 4 bases; unmatched junction bases: 4. Per germline, CDR1 MDHEN and CDR2 SYDVKM. The CDR3 sequence: CASSLLAGGRADTQYF. CDR3 DNA sequence: TGTGCCAGCAGTTTACTAGCGGGGGGGCGGGCAGATACGCAGTATTTT.

This rearrangement joins TRBV7-2 to TRBJ2-3; 8 nucleotides line up with TRBD2. The junction had 16 bases not matched to a gene; V was cut back by 4 bases and J by 1 base. Germline V gene data show CDR1 as SGHTA and CDR2 as FQGNSA. This CDR3 has 19 amino acids. CDR3 loop: CASSSTYAGLGGGTDTQYF. DNA for the CDR3: TGTGCCAGCAGCTCAACCTACGCGGGACTAGGAGGGGGCACAGATACGCAGTATTTT.

V gene TRBV5-4 combines with J gene TRBJ2-2; 7 nucleotides align to TRBD2. J lost 4 bases, V lost 6 bases, and 15 bases had no gene match. Germline V gene data show CDR1 as SGHNT and CDR2 as YYREEE (reference sequence). There are 17 residues in the CDR3. The CDR3 sequence: CASNRGDQPTVTGELFF. The CDR3 DNA reads TGTGCCAGCAACCGGGGGGACCAACCTACGGTCACCGGGGAGCTGTTTTTT.

As DNA, the CDR3 is TGCGCCAGCAGCCCGTCGTGGGGACTAAGCACAGATACGCAGTATTTT. It yields the protein CASSPSWGLSTDTQYF. This chain links TRBV4-3 with TRBJ2-3; 7 nucleotides line up with TRBD2. After removal of 4 bases from V and 0 bases from J, the junction contained 7 bases not matched to a gene. Germline CDR1 reads LGHNA; CDR2 reads YSLEER. The CDR3 runs 16 residues.

The V gene is TRBV4-1, the J gene TRBJ2-7, with D possibly matching TRBD2 (5 bases). CDR3 length equals 14 residues. Trimming stripped 4 bases from V and 4 bases from J, with 14 bases between. Germline V gene sequence: CDR1 MGHRA, CDR2 YSYEKL. CDR3 in amino acids: CASSLGESQYEQYF. CDR3 DNA sequence: TGCGCCAGCAGCCTCGGGGAATCGCAGTACGAGCAGTACTTC.

This chain uses TRBV5-3 with TRBJ2-3, with TRBD1 matching 11 bases. Being an ORF, TRBV5-3 has a function that is uncertain. With V trimmed by 4 bases and J by 5 bases, 6 bases remained unmatched. The CDR3 contains 15 residues. The CDR3: CARSPDRGQQDTQYF. Here the CDR3 DNA reads TGTGCCAGAAGCCCGGACAGGGGGCAACAAGATACGCAGTATTTT.

The chain recombines TRBV7-9 with TRBJ2-3; D is uncertain. Deletions cut 0 bases from V and 2 bases from J, with 9 bases between. The CDR3 covers 15 residues. CDR1 and CDR2 (germline): SEHNR, FQNEAQ (reference sequence). CDR3 DNA: TGTGCCAGCAGCTTAGCAGGCGGAGTCACAGATACGCAGTATTTT. Protein product: CASSLAGGVTDTQYF.

The rearrangement links TRBV30 to TRBJ1-2; perhaps TRBD1 as D (6 bases). Germline V CDR1 and CDR2: GTSNPN, SVGIG (reference sequence). The CDR3 totals 14 residues. Trimming shortened V by 8 bases and J by 4 bases, and 20 bases separated the two germline ends. The CDR3 loop is CASTGSPTAYGYTF. In DNA form, the CDR3 reads TGTGCCAGCACAGGGTCCCCTACAGCCTATGGCTACACCTTC.

The CDR3 DNA follows: TGTGCCAGCAGCCAAAGGCCCACAGGGGGCAGGGAAGAGACCCAGTACTTC. Translating it yields CASSQRPTGGREETQYF. The rearrangement uses TRBV14 and TRBJ2-5, with 9 bases fitting TRBD1. Looked up from germline, CDR1 is SGHDN and CDR2 is FVKESK. The CDR3 runs to 17 residues. Trimming removed 2 bases from V and 3 bases from J; junction bases left unmatched: 10.

V is TRBV28 and J is TRBJ2-5, with 9 bases that match TRBD1. There are 17 residues in the CDR3. Germline lookup yields CDR1 MDHEN and CDR2 SYDVKM. The J segment lost 2 bases and the V segment lost 2 bases, leaving 9 bases of the junction unmatched. The CDR3 DNA reads as TGTGCCAGCAGTTTAGGTGGACAGGGGTGGTCTCAAGAGACCCAGTACTTC. This gives the protein CASSLGGQGWSQETQYF.

In regard to this clone: One end of the junction varies from germline; a read error may be responsible. The chain has TRBV28 and TRBJ2-7; maybe TRBD1 (5 bases). The CDR3 length is 12 residues. CDR1 MDHEN and CDR2 SYDVKM come from the germline V gene. The DNA of the CDR3 is TGTGCCAGCAGTCCCCCTACAGGCAATGATCTCTTC. Amino acids: CASSPPTGNDLF.

The rearrangement uses TRBV27 and TRBJ2-2; D perhaps matches TRBD2 (6 bases). V was shortened by 0 bases and J by 6 bases, with 11 bases between the two germline ends. The CDR3 has 15 amino acids. Germline V CDR1 and CDR2: MNHEY, SMNVEV (reference sequence). In nucleotides, the CDR3 is TGTGCCAGCAGTTTATCCCGGACTAAGTCCGGGGAGCTGTTTTTT. Translated, it gives CASSLSRTKSGELFF.

The chain links TRBV5-1 to TRBJ2-3, with unresolved D. V was clipped by 1 base and J by 4 bases, with 7 bases between them. Germline values: CDR1 SGHRS, CDR2 YFSETQ. This CDR3 region has 13 residues. This CDR3 is CASSLYLADTQYF. The CDR3 DNA is TGCGCCAGCAGCTTGTACCTCGCAGATACGCAGTATTTT.

This clone appeared a single time. J is TRBJ1-5 and V is TRBV28; D is perhaps TRBD1 (5 bases). Germline V gene lookup returns CDR1 MDHEN and CDR2 SYDVKM. Trimming took off 1 base at V and 0 bases at J, with 10 bases between the two ends. The CDR3 spans 16 residues. The CDR3 coding sequence is TGTGCCAGCAGTTTATTGGCAGGGAATAGCAATCAGCCCCAGCATTTT. Its translation: CASSLLAGNSNQPQHF.

The chain employs TRBV12-2 and TRBJ2-7; the tabulated D call, TRBD1, remains unverified against the DNA. TRBV12-2 is assigned pseudogene status. The CDR3 is 13 residues long. CDR3 in amino acids: CASRFTGTYEQYF. CDR3 sequence (DNA): TGTGCAAGTCGCTTCACAGGGACCTACGAGCAGTACTTC.

For this clone: The same CDR3 also results from other DNA sequences found in this sample. CDR3 amino acids: CASSESGATNEKLFF. The CDR3 bases are TGTGCCAGCAGTGAATCAGGCGCAACTAATGAAAAACTGTTTTTT. The chain joins TRBV6-1 to TRBJ1-4; D remains ambiguous. Trimming removed 2 bases from V and 0 bases from J, with 7 bases in between. CDR3 size: 15 residues. Germline values: CDR1 MNHNS, CDR2 SASEGT.